This is a list of T cell receptor beta chains from one sample in a study of PD-L1 blockade in urothelial cancer. Produced via immunoSEQ multiplex PCR; TCRdb's table is partial and in-frame only. There are approximately 30,000 clones in the sample; roughly 80% occur only once, and around 1.9% lies in the top ten. The material sequenced was PBMCs, taken around atezolizumab (anti-PD-L1) treatment. The receptors were gathered from a man between 50 and 59 years old with urothelial cancer. The CDR3 runs from the conserved cysteine through the conserved F or W. The D gene is left open where the match is weak. Size tells how often a clone was seen (once, few, many) or the class of an expanded clone, and some rows leave it out.

d_call j_call clone_size v_call cdr3_aa cdr3_nt
- TRBJ2-5 once TRBV11-2 CASSLRETQYF TGTGCCAGCAGCTTACGGGAGACCCAGTACTTC
- TRBJ1-6 - TRBV14 CASSPGRENSPLHF TGTGCCAGCAGCCCTGGACGGGAGAATTCACCCCTCCACTTT
TRBD1 TRBJ1-2 - TRBV5-6 CASSSGQGFYGYTF TGTGCCAGCAGCTCCGGACAGGGTTTCTATGGCTACACCTTC
- TRBJ1-5 - TRBV4-1 CASSQDKDLGFRHQPQHF TGCGCCAGCAGCCAAGATAAAGATCTGGGTTTCAGGCATCAGCCCCAGCATTTT
TRBD1 TRBJ1-1 - TRBV19 CASTSQGAIKNTEAFF TGTGCCAGTACCTCCCAGGGGGCTATCAAGAACACTGAAGCTTTCTTT
TRBD1 TRBJ2-1 - TRBV5-1 CASSLLGQGNNEQFF TGCGCCAGCAGCTTGTTGGGACAGGGAAACAATGAGCAGTTCTTC
- TRBJ1-5 - TRBV2 CASREPGSIYSNQPQHF TGTGCCAGCAGAGAACCGGGATCAATCTATAGCAATCAGCCCCAGCATTTT
- TRBJ1-1 - TRBV5-1 CASSGTTRVVQNTEAFF TGCGCCAGCAGCGGAACCACCAGGGTCGTACAGAACACTGAAGCTTTCTTT
- TRBJ1-2 - TRBV5-6 CASSLAGRVSYGYTF TGTGCCAGCAGCTTGGCTGGCAGGGTTTCCTATGGCTACACCTTC
TRBD1 TRBJ1-1 - TRBV10-2 CASTAAGGIFTEAFF TGCGCCAGCACCGCTGCAGGGGGCATTTTCACTGAAGCTTTCTTT
- TRBJ2-3 - TRBV7-9 CASSNPAPTSNTQYF TGTGCCAGCAGCAATCCGGCCCCGACATCAAATACGCAGTATTTT
- TRBJ1-5 - TRBV7-6 CASSRQDNSNQPQHF TGTGCCAGCAGCAGACAGGATAATAGCAATCAGCCCCAGCATTTT
TRBD2 TRBJ2-7 - TRBV27 CASSPTPWLAGSEQYF TGTGCCAGCAGCCCTACCCCTTGGCTAGCGGGTTCCGAGCAGTACTTC
TRBD2 TRBJ2-7 - TRBV7-9 CASSLAGGAYEQYF TGTGCCAGCAGCTTAGCGGGAGGGGCCTACGAGCAGTACTTC
TRBD1 TRBJ1-1 - TRBV19 CASNTGGAGGEAFF TGTGCCAGTAATACTGGAGGGGCAGGGGGGGAAGCTTTCTTT
TRBD1 TRBJ1-2 - TRBV5-6 CASSLPGGPLYGYTF TGTGCCAGCAGCTTACCAGGGGGCCCCCTCTATGGCTACACCTTC
- TRBJ2-3 - TRBV2 CASSPLASGTDTQYF TGTGCCAGCAGCCCGCTAGCGTCTGGAACAGATACGCAGTATTTT
TRBD1 TRBJ2-5 - TRBV5-1 CASSAGTAQETQYF TGCGCCAGCAGCGCAGGGACAGCTCAAGAGACCCAGTACTTC
- TRBJ1-1 - TRBV5-4 CASSRGLTEAFF TGTGCCAGCAGTAGAGGCCTCACTGAAGCTTTCTTT
- TRBJ1-4 - TRBV5-1 CASSLARGGGEKLFF TGCGCCAGCAGCTTGGCCCGGGGGGGAGGAGAAAAACTGTTTTTT
- TRBJ1-5 - TRBV18 CASSPPSAGPQHF TGTGCCAGCTCACCCCCCAGTGCGGGGCCCCAGCATTTT
TRBD2 TRBJ2-2 - TRBV5-1 CASSLDASGSFPGELFF TGCGCCAGCAGCTTGGATGCTAGCGGGAGTTTTCCCGGGGAGCTGTTTTTT
- TRBJ1-3 - TRBV5-1 CASSSGGTTGNTIYF TGCGCCAGCAGTTCGGGGGGCACGACTGGAAACACCATATATTTT
- TRBJ2-3 - TRBV7-8 CASSSQGQPANTQYF TGTGCCAGCAGCTCCCAAGGACAACCCGCGAATACGCAGTATTTT
TRBD2 TRBJ2-5 once TRBV6-1 CASTLAGGLQETQYF TGTGCCAGCACACTAGCGGGGGGGTTACAAGAGACCCAGTACTTC
- TRBJ1-2 - TRBV7-9 CASSLMGANYGYTF TGTGCCAGCAGCTTGATGGGGGCGAACTATGGCTACACCTTC
TRBD2 TRBJ2-1 - TRBV5-6 CASSLGLAGTGYNEQFF TGTGCCAGCAGCTTGGGACTAGCGGGAACGGGATACAATGAGCAGTTCTTC
- TRBJ1-5 - TRBV5-1 CASSLGGAWGQPQHF TGCGCCAGCAGCTTGGGCGGGGCCTGGGGTCAGCCCCAGCATTTT
- TRBJ1-3 - TRBV7-2 CASSLASRQGNTIYF TGTGCCAGCAGCTTAGCTTCGAGACAGGGAAACACCATATATTTT
- TRBJ1-1 - TRBV5-1 CASSFVRGLNTEAFF TGCGCCAGCAGCTTCGTCAGGGGATTGAACACTGAAGCTTTCTTT
TRBD1 TRBJ1-2 - TRBV7-2 CASSGDRALYGYTF TGTGCCAGCAGCGGGGACAGGGCGCTATATGGCTACACCTTC
TRBD1 TRBJ1-1 - TRBV5-1 CASSLSGQGADEAFF TGCGCCAGCAGTCTTTCGGGACAGGGGGCGGATGAAGCTTTCTTT
TRBD1 TRBJ2-2 - TRBV7-9 CASSLGGQGLPNTGELFF TGTGCCAGCAGCTTAGGAGGACAGGGATTACCGAACACCGGGGAGCTGTTTTTT
- TRBJ2-1 - TRBV2 CASRMTEYNEQFF TGTGCCAGCAGGATGACTGAATACAATGAGCAGTTCTTC
TRBD2 TRBJ2-1 - TRBV7-2 CASSLARGATEQFF TGTGCCAGCAGCTTAGCGCGGGGGGCCACTGAGCAGTTCTTC
- TRBJ1-1 - TRBV27 CASRTYDRTEAFF TGTGCCAGCAGAACATACGACAGGACTGAAGCTTTCTTT
TRBD1 TRBJ1-1 few TRBV7-6 CASSGDRGRTEAFF TGTGCCAGCAGCGGGGACAGGGGGAGAACTGAAGCTTTCTTT
- TRBJ1-2 - TRBV11-2 CASSPSGGRVYGYTF TGTGCCAGCAGCCCCTCCGGGGGGCGCGTCTATGGCTACACCTTC
TRBD2 TRBJ2-1 - TRBV5-1 CASRRIAGDNNEQFF TGCGCCAGCAGAAGAATAGCGGGGGATAACAATGAGCAGTTCTTC
- TRBJ2-3 - TRBV7-8 CASSFLSGGTDTQYF TGTGCCAGCAGCTTTTTGTCAGGGGGCACAGATACGCAGTATTTT
- TRBJ1-1 - TRBV2 CASSGIQGEAFF TGTGCCAGCAGTGGAATACAGGGTGAAGCTTTCTTT